The 10 T cell receptor beta chains reported below all come from one sample, sequenced in a study of control samples from healthy donors and cancer patients. Repertoires were generated with immunoSEQ multiplex PCR, while TCRdb's copy carries only in-frame clones and drops some. This sample has roughly 370,000 clones, with about nine tenths found just once. Sequencing used PBMCs. These receptors were collected from a middle-aged man with head and neck cancer.

The chain has TRBV27 and TRBJ1-2, with D unresolved. Trimming left V 6 bases short and J 5 bases short, with 16 bases between. In germline, CDR1 is MNHEY, CDR2 SMNVEV (reference sequence). The CDR3 runs 14 residues. The CDR3 nucleotides read TGTGCCAGCAGCCCCCCCTCCGCGGATTATGGCTACACCTTC. Translated, it gives CASSPPSADYGYTF.

The chain recombines TRBV9 with TRBJ1-4; 7 bases agree with TRBD1. J lost 8 bases, V lost 1 base, and 11 bases had no gene match. Germline V gene data show CDR1 as SGDLS and CDR2 as YYNGEE. This CDR3 comprises 16 residues. The CDR3 sequence: CASSVSAGGGGEKLFF. The DNA for the CDR3 is TGTGCCAGCAGCGTATCAGCAGGGGGAGGTGGGGAAAAACTGTTTTTT.

The chain recombines TRBV27 with TRBJ2-7; 8 bases agree with TRBD1. The germline V gene encodes CDR1 MNHEY and CDR2 SMNVEV (reference sequence). The V and J ends lost 5 bases and 3 bases, in that order; junction bases with no gene match: 15. The CDR3 length is 17 residues. Written as DNA, the CDR3 is TGTGCCAGCAGTCGAACGACAACAGGGGGAATCTTCTACGAGCAGTACTTC. It encodes CASSRTTTGGIFYEQYF.

The chain carries TRBV3-1 (or the pseudogene TRBV3-2) and TRBJ1-6; D unresolved. The CDR3 totals 14 residues. V lost 1 base and J lost 7, with 8 bases in between. Germline loops: CDR1 LGHDT, CDR2 YNNKEL (reference sequence). The CDR3 loop is CASSQGTENSPLHF. DNA for the CDR3: TGTGCCAGCAGCCAAGGCACAGAAAATTCACCCCTCCACTTT.

Written as DNA, the CDR3 is TGCGCCAGCAGCCAAGGGGACAGAATGAACACTGAAGCTTTCTTT. This gives the protein CASSQGDRMNTEAFF. The rearrangement uses TRBV4-1 and TRBJ1-1, with 7 bases aligning to TRBD1. The ends lost 1 base at V and 0 bases at J; junction bases unmatched: 2. CDR1 and CDR2 from the germline V gene are MGHRA and YSYEKL. This CDR3 is built from 15 residues.

The chain employs TRBV5-4 and TRBJ2-2; D ambiguous. The germline V gene encodes CDR1 SGHNT and CDR2 YYREEE (reference sequence). The CDR3 has 18 residues. Trimming removed 4 bases from V and 5 bases from J, with 24 bases in between. DNA for the CDR3: TGTGCCAGCAGCCGAGACCAAGGGCAGGCATGGGGTACCGGGGAGCTGTTTTTT. Translated: CASSRDQGQAWGTGELFF.

The genes are TRBV7-6 and TRBJ2-2; possibly TRBD1 or TRBD2 for D (5 bases each). Looked up from germline, CDR1 is SGHVS and CDR2 is FNYEAQ. This CDR3 has 15 residues. Trimming shortened V by 6 bases and J by 5 bases, and 16 bases separated the two germline ends. CDR3 DNA sequence: TGTGCCAGCAGTCCAGGGACGGGTAGGACCGGGGAGCTGTTTTTT. Translation gives CASSPGTGRTGELFF.

This clone was seen just once. The chain recombines TRBV7-9 with TRBJ2-1; 10 bases are shared with TRBD2. Looked up from germline, CDR1 is SEHNR and CDR2 is FQNEAQ (reference sequence). The CDR3 is 15 amino acids. V gave up 6 bases and J gave up 4 bases; unmatched junction bases: 6. The CDR3 region has the DNA TGTGCCAGCAGTCGGCCGGGACTAGCGTACAATGAGCAGTTCTTC. Translated, it gives CASSRPGLAYNEQFF.

The chain has TRBV25-1 and TRBJ2-3, with 8 nucleotides matching TRBD1. V lost 8 bases, J lost 2 bases, and 6 bases stayed unmatched. The CDR3 covers 14 residues. Germline V gives CDR1 MGHDK, CDR2 SYGVNS. The CDR3 DNA follows: TGTGCCAGCGGCGGACAGGGCAACACAGATACGCAGTATTTT. Protein sequence: CASGGQGNTDTQYF.

The chain links TRBV5-1 to TRBJ2-7; D tentatively fits TRBD1 or TRBD2 (6 bases each). The CDR3 runs 14 residues. Germline lookup yields CDR1 SGHRS and CDR2 YFSETQ. The ends were cut back, 5 bases at V and 5 bases at J, with 17 bases in the middle. Here the CDR3 DNA reads TGCGCCAGCAGGAGGGGGGCCGGGAAGGACGAGCAGTACTTC. Encoded protein: CASRRGAGKDEQYF.